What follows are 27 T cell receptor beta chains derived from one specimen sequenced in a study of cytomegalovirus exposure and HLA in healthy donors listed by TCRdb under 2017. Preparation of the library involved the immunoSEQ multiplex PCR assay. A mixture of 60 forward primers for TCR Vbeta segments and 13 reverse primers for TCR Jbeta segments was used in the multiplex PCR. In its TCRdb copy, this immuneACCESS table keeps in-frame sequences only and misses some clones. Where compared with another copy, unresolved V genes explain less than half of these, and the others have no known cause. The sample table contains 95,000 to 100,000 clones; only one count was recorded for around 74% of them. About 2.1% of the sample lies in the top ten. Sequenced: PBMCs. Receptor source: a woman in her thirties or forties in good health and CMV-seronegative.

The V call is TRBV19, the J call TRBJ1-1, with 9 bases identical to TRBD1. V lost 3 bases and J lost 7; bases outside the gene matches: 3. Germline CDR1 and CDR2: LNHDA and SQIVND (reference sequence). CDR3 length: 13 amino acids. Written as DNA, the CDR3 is TGTGCCAGTAGTATTCAGGACAGGGGTGAAGCTTTCTTT. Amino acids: CASSIQDRGEAFF.

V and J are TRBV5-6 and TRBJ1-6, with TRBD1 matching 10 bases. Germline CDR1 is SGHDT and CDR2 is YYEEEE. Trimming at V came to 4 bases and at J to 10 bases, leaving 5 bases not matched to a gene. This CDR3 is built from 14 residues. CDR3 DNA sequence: TGTGCCAGCAGCGGGACAGGGGTCGACTCACCCCTCCACTTT. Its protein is CASSGTGVDSPLHF.

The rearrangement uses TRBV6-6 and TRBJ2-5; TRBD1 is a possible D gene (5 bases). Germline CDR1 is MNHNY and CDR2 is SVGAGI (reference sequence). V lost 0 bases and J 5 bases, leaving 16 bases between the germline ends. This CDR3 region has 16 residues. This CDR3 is CASSYSNRRQGETQYF. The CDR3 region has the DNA TGTGCCAGCAGTTACTCGAATCGTAGGCAGGGCGAGACCCAGTACTTC.

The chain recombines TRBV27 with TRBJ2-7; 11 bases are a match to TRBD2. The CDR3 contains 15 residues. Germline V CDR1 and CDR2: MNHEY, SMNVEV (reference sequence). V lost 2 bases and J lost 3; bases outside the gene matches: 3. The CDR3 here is CASSLVAGGGYEQYF. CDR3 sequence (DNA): TGTGCCAGCAGTTTAGTAGCGGGGGGGGGCTACGAGCAGTACTTC.

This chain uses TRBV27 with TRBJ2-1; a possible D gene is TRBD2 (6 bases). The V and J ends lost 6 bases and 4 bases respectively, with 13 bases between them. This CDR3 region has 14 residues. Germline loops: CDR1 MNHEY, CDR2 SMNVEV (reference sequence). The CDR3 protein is CASSRGSGYNEQFF. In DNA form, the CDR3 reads TGTGCCAGCAGCCGCGGTAGCGGATACAATGAGCAGTTCTTC.

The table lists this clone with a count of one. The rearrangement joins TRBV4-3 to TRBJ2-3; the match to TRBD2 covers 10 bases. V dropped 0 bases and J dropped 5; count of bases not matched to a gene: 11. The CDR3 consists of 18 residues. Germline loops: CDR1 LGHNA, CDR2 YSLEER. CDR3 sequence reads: CASSQEAPAGGPVDTQYF. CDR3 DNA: TGCGCCAGCAGCCAAGAAGCCCCAGCGGGGGGGCCTGTAGATACGCAGTATTTT.

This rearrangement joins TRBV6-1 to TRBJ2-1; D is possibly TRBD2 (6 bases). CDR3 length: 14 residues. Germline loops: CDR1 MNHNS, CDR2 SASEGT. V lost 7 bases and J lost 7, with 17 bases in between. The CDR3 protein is CASTGTGGRNEQFF. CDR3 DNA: TGTGCCAGCACTGGGACTGGGGGGAGGAATGAGCAGTTCTTC.

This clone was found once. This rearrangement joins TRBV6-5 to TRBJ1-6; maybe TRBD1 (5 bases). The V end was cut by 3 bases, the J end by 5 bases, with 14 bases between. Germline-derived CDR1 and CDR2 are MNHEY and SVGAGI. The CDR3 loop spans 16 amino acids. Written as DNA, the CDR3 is TGTGCCAGCAGTTATCCCCCAGGGCGCAATAATTCACCCCTCCACTTT. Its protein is CASSYPPGRNNSPLHF.

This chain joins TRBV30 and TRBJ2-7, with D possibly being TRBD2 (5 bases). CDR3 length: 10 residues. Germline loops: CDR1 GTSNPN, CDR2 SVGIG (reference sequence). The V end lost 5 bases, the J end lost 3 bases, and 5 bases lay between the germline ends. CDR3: CAWGGYEQYF. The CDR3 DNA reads TGTGCCTGGGGAGGCTACGAGCAGTACTTC.

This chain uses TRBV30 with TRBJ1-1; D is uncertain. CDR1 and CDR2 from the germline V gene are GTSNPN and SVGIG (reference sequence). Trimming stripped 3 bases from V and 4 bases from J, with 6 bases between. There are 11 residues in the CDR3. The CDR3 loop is CAWRPGTEAFF. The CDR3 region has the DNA TGTGCCTGGAGACCGGGCACTGAAGCTTTCTTT.

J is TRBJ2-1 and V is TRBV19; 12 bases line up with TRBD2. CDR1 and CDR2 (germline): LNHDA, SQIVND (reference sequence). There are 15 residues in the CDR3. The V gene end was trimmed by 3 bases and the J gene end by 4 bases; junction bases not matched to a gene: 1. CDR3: CASSMTSGGYNEQFF. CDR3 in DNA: TGTGCCAGTAGTATGACTAGCGGGGGTTACAATGAGCAGTTCTTC.

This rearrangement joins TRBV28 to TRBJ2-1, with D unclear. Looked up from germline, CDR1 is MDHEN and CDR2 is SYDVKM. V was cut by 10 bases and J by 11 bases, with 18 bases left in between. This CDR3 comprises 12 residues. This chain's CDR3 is CATGDTQSKQFF. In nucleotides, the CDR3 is TGTGCCACCGGTGACACTCAGTCTAAGCAGTTCTTC.

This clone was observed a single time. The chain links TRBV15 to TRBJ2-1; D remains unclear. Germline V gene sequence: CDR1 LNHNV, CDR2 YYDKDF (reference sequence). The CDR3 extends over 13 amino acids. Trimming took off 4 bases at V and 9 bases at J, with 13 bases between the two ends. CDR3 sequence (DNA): TGTGCCACCAGCATGTATTTCCCGGGTGAGCAGTTCTTC. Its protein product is CATSMYFPGEQFF.

The CDR3 region is CASSLASRGPANTGELFF. CDR3 sequence (DNA): TGTGCCAGCAGCTTAGCGTCCAGGGGACCCGCGAACACCGGGGAGCTGTTTTTT. This chain joins TRBV11-2 and TRBJ2-2; D is perhaps TRBD1 (6 bases). Germline V gene lookup returns CDR1 SGHAT and CDR2 FQNNGV. The CDR3 sequence is 18 residues long. Trimming removed 1 base at V and 0 bases at J, with 15 bases between.

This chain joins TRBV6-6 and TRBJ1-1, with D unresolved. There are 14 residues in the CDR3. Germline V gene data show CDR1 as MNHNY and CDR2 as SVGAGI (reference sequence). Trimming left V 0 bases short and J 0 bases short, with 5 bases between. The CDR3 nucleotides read TGTGCCAGCAGTTACTCGTCTATGAACACTGAAGCTTTCTTT. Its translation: CASSYSSMNTEAFF.

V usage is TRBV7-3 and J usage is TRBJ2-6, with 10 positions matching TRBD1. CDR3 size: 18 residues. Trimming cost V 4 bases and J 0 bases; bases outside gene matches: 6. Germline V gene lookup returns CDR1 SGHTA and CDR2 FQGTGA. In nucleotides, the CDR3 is TGTGCCAGCAGCTCCCCGGGACAGGGGAGCTCTGGGGCCAACGTCCTGACTTTC. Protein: CASSSPGQGSSGANVLTF. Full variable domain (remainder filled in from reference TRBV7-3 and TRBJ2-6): GAGVSQTPSNKVTEKGKYVELRCDPISGHTALYWYRQSLGQGPEFLIYFQGTGAADDSGLPNDRFFAVRPEGSVSTLKIQRTERGDSAVYLCASSSPGQGSSGANVLTFGAGSRLTVL.

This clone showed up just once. The CDR3 protein is CASSQGLAVSYEQYF. In DNA, the CDR3 is TGTGCCAGCAGCCAAGGACTAGCGGTCTCCTACGAGCAGTACTTC. The chain is built from TRBV7-9 and TRBJ2-7, with TRBD2 matching 10 bases. This CDR3 is 15 amino acids long. The trim removed 5 bases at V and 0 bases at J, leaving 4 bases unmatched. The germline gives CDR1 SEHNR, CDR2 FQNEAQ (reference sequence).

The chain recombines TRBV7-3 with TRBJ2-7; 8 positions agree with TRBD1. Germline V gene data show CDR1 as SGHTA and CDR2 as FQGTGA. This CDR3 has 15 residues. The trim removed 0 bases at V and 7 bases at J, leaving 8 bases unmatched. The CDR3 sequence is CASSLTRTGLSEQYF. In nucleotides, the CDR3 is TGTGCCAGCAGCTTAACAAGGACAGGGCTGTCGGAGCAGTACTTC. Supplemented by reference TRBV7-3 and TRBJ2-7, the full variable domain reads GAGVSQTPSNKVTEKGKYVELRCDPISGHTALYWYRQSLGQGPEFLIYFQGTGAADDSGLPNDRFFAVRPEGSVSTLKIQRTERGDSAVYLCASSLTRTGLSEQYFGPGTRLTVT.

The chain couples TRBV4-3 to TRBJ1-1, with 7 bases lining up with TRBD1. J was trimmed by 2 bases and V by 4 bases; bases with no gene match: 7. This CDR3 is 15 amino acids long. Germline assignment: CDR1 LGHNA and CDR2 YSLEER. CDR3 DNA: TGCGCCAGCAGCCGAAGACAGGGCTCAAACACTGAAGCTTTCTTT. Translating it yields CASSRRQGSNTEAFF.

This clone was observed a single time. The DNA for the CDR3 is TGTGCCAGCAGCCAATTTGCGGGCACTACCTACAATGAGCAGTTCTTC. This codes for CASSQFAGTTYNEQFF. This chain links TRBV14 with TRBJ2-1; D is perhaps TRBD2 (5 bases). The V end lost 2 bases, the J end lost 2 bases, and 13 bases lay between the germline ends. The germline V gene has CDR1 SGHDN and CDR2 FVKESK. The CDR3 runs to 16 residues.

The CDR3 loop is CASSLRMMASGGETQYF. The CDR3, as DNA: TGCGCCAGCAGCTTGAGAATGATGGCTAGCGGGGGTGAGACCCAGTACTTC. The chain carries TRBV5-1 and TRBJ2-5, with 10 nucleotides matching TRBD2. Trimming took 1 base from V and 5 from J; bases not matched to a gene: 11. The CDR3 is made up of 17 amino acids. In germline, CDR1 is SGHRS, CDR2 YFSETQ.

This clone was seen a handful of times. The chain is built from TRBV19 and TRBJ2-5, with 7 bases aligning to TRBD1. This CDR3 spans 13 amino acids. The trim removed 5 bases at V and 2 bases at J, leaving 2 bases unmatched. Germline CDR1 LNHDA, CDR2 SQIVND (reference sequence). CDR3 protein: CASSVGQQETQYF. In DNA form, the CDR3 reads TGTGCCAGTAGTGTGGGACAGCAAGAGACCCAGTACTTC. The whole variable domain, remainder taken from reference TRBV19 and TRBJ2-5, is DGGITQSPKYLFRKEGQNVTLSCEQNLNHDAMYWYRQDPGQGLRLIYYSQIVNDFQKGDIAEGYSVSREKKESFPLTVTSAQKNPTAFYLCASSVGQQETQYFGPGTRLLVL.

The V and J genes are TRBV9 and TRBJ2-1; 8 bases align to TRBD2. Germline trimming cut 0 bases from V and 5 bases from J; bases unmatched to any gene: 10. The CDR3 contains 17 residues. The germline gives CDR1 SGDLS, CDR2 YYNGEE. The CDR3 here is CASSVGGSRGANNEQFF. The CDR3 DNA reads TGTGCCAGCAGCGTAGGCGGTTCGCGGGGGGCAAACAATGAGCAGTTCTTC.

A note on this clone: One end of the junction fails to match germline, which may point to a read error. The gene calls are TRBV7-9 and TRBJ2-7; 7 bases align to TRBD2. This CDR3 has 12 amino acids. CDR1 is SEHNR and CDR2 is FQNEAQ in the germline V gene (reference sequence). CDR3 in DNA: TGTTCCAGCAGCCTTGGAGATTCGACTAGCTACTTC. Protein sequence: CSSSLGDSTSYF.

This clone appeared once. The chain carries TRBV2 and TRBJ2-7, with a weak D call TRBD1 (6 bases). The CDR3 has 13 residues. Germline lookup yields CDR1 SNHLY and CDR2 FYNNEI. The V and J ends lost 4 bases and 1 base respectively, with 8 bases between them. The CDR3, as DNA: TGTGCCAGCAGTGGACAGGCTTCCTACGAGCAGTACTTC. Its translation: CASSGQASYEQYF.

CDR3 DNA: TGTGCCAGTAGTACTGTAGCGGGCCGGACAGGGGAATTCCAAGAGACCCAGTACTTC. It translates to CASSTVAGRTGEFQETQYF. V is TRBV19 and J is TRBJ2-5; 9 bases align to TRBD1. CDR3 length equals 19 residues. Germline V lookup: CDR1 LNHDA, CDR2 SQIVND (reference sequence). Trimming cost V 4 bases and J 1 base; bases outside gene matches: 16. Full variable domain (remainder filled in from reference TRBV19 and TRBJ2-5): DGGITQSPKYLFRKEGQNVTLSCEQNLNHDAMYWYRQDPGQGLRLIYYSQIVNDFQKGDIAEGYSVSREKKESFPLTVTSAQKNPTAFYLCASSTVAGRTGEFQETQYFGPGTRLLVL.

The CDR3 spells CASSTTGNTEAFF. CDR3 nucleotides: TGTGCCAGCAGTACGACAGGGAACACTGAAGCTTTCTTT. V and J are TRBV2 and TRBJ1-1; tentatively, D is TRBD1 (6 bases). V was trimmed by 5 bases and J by 1 base, leaving 8 bases between them. Germline CDR1 and CDR2: SNHLY and FYNNEI. The CDR3 is made up of 13 amino acids.